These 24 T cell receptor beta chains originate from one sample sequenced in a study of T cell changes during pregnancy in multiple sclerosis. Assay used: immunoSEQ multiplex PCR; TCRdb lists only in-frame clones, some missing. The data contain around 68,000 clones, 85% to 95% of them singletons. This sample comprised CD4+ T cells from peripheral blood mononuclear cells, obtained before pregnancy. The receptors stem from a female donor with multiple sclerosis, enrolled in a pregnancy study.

CDR3 nucleotide sequence: TGTGCCACCAGCAGAGGGGGGACAGACCCTAGCAATCAGCCCCAGCATTTT. Translating it yields CATSRGGTDPSNQPQHF. The V gene is TRBV15, the J gene TRBJ1-5, with 7 nucleotides matching TRBD1. The CDR3 is 17 amino acids. CDR1 is LNHNV, CDR2 YYDKDF, per germline (reference sequence). The J segment lost 0 bases and the V segment lost 1 base, leaving 6 bases of the junction unmatched.

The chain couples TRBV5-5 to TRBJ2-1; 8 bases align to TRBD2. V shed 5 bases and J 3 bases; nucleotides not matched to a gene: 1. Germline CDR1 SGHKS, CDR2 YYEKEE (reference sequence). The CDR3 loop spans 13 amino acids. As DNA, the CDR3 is TGTGCCAGCAGGGGACTAGACTACAATGAGCAGTTCTTC. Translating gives CASRGLDYNEQFF.

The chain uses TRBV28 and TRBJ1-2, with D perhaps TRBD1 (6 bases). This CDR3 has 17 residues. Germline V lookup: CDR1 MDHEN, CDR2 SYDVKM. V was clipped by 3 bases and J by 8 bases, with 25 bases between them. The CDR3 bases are TGTGCCAGCAGTTTGCCCCCCGGGACGTTGGGGGCTAAGGGCTACACCTTC. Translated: CASSLPPGTLGAKGYTF.

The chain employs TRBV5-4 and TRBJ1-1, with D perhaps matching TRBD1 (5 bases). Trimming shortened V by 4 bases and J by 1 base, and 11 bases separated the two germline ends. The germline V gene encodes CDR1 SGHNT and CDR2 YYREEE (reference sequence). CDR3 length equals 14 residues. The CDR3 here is CASSPDGGNTEAFF. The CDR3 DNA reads TGTGCCAGCAGCCCGGACGGGGGGAACACTGAAGCTTTCTTT.

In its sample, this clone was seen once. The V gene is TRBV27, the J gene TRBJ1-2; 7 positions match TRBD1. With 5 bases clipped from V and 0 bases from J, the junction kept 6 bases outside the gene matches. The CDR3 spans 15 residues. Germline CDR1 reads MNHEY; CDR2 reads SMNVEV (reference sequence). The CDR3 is CASSPWDRSNYGYTF. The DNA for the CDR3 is TGTGCCAGCAGTCCCTGGGACAGATCTAACTATGGCTACACCTTC.

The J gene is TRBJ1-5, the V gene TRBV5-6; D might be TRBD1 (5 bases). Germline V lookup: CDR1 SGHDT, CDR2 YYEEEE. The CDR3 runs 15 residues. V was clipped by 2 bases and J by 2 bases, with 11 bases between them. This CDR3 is CASSFGGAGNQPQHF. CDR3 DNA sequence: TGTGCCAGCAGCTTTGGAGGGGCCGGCAATCAGCCCCAGCATTTT. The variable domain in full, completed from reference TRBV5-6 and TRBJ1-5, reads DAGVTQSPTHLIKTRGQQVTLRCSPKSGHDTVSWYQQALGQGPQFIFQYYEEEERQRGNFPDRFSGHQFPNYSSELNVNALLLGDSALYLCASSFGGAGNQPQHFGDGTRLSIL.

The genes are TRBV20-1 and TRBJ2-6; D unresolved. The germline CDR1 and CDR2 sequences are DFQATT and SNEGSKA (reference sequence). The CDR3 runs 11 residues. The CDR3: CSLSGANVLTF. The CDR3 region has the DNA TGCAGCCTGTCTGGGGCCAACGTCCTGACTTTC.

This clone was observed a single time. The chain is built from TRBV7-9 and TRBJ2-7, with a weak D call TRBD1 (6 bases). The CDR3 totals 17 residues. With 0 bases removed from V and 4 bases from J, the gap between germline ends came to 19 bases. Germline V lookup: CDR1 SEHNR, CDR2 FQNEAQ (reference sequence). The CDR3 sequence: CASSLAPAGATLYEQYF. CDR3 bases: TGTGCCAGCAGCTTAGCCCCGGCAGGGGCTACATTATACGAGCAGTACTTC. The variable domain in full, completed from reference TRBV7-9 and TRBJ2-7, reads DTGVSQNPRHKITKRGQNVTFRCDPISEHNRLYWYRQTLGQGPEFLTYFQNEAQLEKSRLLSDRFSAERPKGSFSTLEIQRTEQGDSAMYLCASSLAPAGATLYEQYFGPGTRLTVT.

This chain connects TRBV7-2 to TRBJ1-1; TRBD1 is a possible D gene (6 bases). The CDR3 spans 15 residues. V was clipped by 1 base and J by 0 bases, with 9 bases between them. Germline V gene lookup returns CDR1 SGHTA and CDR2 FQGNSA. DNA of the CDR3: TGTGCCAGCAGCTTAGTCACAGGGATGAACACTGAAGCTTTCTTT. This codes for CASSLVTGMNTEAFF.

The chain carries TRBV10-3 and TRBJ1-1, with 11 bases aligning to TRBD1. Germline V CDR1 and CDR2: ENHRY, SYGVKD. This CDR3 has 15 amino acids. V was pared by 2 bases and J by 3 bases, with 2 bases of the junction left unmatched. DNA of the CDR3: TGTGCCATCAGTGAGAAGGACAGGGGGCACACTGAAGCTTTCTTT. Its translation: CAISEKDRGHTEAFF.

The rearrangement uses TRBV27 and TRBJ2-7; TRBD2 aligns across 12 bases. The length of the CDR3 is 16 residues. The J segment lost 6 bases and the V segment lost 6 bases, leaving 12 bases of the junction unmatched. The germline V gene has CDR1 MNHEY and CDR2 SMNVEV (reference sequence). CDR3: CASSRLAGVRAVEQYF. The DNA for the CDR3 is TGTGCCAGCAGCCGACTAGCGGGAGTGCGGGCGGTCGAGCAGTACTTC.

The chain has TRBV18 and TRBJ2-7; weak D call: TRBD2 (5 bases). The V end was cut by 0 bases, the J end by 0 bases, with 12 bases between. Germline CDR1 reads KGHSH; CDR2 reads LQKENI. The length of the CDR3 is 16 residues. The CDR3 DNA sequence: TGTGCCAGCTCACCACCTGGACTTGCCGGCTCCTACGAGCAGTACTTC. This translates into CASSPPGLAGSYEQYF. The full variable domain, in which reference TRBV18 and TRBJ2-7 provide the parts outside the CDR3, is NAGVMQNPRHLVRRRGQEARLRCSPMKGHSHVYWYRQLPEEGLKFMVYLQKENIIDESGMPKERFSAEFPKEGPSILRIQQVVRGDSAAYFCASSPPGLAGSYEQYFGPGTRLTVT.

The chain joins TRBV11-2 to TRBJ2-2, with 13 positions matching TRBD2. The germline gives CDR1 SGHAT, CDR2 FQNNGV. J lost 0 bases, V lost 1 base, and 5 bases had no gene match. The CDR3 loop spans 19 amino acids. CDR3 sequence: CASSLVGTSGDSNTGELFF. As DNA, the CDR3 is TGTGCCAGCAGCTTAGTGGGGACTAGCGGGGACTCGAACACCGGGGAGCTGTTTTTT.

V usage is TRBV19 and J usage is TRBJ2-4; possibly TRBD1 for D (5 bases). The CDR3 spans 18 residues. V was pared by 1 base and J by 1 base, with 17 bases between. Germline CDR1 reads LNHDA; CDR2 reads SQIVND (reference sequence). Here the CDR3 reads CASSIAGRAPEAKNIQYF. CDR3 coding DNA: TGTGCCAGTAGTATAGCTGGCAGGGCACCTGAGGCCAAAAACATTCAGTACTTC.

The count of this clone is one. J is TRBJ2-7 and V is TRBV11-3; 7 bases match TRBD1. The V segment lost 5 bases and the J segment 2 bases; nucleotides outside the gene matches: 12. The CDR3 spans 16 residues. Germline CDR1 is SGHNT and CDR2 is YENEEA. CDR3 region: CASSPQSGQVTYEQYF. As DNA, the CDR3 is TGTGCCAGCAGCCCACAGTCCGGACAGGTTACCTACGAGCAGTACTTC.

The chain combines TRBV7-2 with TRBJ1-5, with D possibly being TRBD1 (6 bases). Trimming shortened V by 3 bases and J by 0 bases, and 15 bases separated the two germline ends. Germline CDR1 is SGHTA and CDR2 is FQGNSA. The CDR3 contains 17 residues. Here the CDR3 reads CASSLYGGQISNQPQHF. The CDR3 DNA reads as TGTGCCAGCAGCTTGTACGGAGGACAGATTAGCAATCAGCCCCAGCATTTT.

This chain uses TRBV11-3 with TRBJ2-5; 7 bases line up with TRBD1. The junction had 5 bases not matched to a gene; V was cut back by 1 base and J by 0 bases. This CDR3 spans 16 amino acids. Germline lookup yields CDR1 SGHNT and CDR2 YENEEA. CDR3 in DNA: TGTGCCAGCAGCTTAGGCCCCGGGACAGACCAAGAGACCCAGTACTTC. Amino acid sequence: CASSLGPGTDQETQYF.

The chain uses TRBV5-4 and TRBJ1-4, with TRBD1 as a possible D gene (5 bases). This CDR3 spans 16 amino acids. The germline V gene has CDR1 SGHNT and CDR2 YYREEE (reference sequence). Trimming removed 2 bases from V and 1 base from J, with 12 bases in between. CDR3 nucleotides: TGTGCCAGCAGCTTCGGTACCCAGGGAACTAATGAAAAACTGTTTTTT. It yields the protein CASSFGTQGTNEKLFF.

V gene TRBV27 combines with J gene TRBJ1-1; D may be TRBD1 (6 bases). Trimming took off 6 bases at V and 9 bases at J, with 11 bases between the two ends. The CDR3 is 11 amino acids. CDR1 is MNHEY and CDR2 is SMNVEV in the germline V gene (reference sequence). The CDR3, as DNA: TGTGCCAGCAGCCTCGGACAGAAAGCTTTCTTT. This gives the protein CASSLGQKAFF.

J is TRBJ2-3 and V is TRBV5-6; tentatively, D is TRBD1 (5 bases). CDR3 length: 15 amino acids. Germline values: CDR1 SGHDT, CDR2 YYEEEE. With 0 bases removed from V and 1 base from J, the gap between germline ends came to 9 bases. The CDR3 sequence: CASSLDRHRTDTQYF. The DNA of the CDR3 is TGTGCCAGCAGCTTGGACAGGCACCGCACAGATACGCAGTATTTT.

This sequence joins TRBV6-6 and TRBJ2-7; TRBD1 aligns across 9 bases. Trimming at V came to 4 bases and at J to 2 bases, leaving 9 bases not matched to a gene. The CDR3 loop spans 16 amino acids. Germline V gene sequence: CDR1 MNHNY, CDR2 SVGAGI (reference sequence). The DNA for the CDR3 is TGTGCCAGCAGTTCCTTAGGGGACAGGGTAACCTACGAGCAGTACTTC. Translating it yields CASSSLGDRVTYEQYF.

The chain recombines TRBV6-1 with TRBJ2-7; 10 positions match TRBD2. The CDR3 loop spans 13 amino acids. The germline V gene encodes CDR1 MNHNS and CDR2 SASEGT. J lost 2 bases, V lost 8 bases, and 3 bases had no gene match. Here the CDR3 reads CASRLAGTYEQYF. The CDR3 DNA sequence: TGTGCCAGCCGACTAGCGGGTACCTACGAGCAGTACTTC.

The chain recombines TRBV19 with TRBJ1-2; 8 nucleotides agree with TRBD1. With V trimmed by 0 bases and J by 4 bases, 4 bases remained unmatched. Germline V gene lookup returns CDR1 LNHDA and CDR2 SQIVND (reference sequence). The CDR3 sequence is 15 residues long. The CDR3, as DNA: TGTGCCAGTAGTATAGAGCCAGGGGGCGGCTATGGCTACACCTTC. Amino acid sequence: CASSIEPGGGYGYTF.

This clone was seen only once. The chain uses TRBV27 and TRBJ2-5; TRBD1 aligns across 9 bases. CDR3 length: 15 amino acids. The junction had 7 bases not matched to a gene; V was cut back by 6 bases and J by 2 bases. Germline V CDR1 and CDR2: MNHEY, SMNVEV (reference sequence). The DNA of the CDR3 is TGTGCCAGCAGCCGTGGGACAGGGATACAAGAGACCCAGTACTTC. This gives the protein CASSRGTGIQETQYF.